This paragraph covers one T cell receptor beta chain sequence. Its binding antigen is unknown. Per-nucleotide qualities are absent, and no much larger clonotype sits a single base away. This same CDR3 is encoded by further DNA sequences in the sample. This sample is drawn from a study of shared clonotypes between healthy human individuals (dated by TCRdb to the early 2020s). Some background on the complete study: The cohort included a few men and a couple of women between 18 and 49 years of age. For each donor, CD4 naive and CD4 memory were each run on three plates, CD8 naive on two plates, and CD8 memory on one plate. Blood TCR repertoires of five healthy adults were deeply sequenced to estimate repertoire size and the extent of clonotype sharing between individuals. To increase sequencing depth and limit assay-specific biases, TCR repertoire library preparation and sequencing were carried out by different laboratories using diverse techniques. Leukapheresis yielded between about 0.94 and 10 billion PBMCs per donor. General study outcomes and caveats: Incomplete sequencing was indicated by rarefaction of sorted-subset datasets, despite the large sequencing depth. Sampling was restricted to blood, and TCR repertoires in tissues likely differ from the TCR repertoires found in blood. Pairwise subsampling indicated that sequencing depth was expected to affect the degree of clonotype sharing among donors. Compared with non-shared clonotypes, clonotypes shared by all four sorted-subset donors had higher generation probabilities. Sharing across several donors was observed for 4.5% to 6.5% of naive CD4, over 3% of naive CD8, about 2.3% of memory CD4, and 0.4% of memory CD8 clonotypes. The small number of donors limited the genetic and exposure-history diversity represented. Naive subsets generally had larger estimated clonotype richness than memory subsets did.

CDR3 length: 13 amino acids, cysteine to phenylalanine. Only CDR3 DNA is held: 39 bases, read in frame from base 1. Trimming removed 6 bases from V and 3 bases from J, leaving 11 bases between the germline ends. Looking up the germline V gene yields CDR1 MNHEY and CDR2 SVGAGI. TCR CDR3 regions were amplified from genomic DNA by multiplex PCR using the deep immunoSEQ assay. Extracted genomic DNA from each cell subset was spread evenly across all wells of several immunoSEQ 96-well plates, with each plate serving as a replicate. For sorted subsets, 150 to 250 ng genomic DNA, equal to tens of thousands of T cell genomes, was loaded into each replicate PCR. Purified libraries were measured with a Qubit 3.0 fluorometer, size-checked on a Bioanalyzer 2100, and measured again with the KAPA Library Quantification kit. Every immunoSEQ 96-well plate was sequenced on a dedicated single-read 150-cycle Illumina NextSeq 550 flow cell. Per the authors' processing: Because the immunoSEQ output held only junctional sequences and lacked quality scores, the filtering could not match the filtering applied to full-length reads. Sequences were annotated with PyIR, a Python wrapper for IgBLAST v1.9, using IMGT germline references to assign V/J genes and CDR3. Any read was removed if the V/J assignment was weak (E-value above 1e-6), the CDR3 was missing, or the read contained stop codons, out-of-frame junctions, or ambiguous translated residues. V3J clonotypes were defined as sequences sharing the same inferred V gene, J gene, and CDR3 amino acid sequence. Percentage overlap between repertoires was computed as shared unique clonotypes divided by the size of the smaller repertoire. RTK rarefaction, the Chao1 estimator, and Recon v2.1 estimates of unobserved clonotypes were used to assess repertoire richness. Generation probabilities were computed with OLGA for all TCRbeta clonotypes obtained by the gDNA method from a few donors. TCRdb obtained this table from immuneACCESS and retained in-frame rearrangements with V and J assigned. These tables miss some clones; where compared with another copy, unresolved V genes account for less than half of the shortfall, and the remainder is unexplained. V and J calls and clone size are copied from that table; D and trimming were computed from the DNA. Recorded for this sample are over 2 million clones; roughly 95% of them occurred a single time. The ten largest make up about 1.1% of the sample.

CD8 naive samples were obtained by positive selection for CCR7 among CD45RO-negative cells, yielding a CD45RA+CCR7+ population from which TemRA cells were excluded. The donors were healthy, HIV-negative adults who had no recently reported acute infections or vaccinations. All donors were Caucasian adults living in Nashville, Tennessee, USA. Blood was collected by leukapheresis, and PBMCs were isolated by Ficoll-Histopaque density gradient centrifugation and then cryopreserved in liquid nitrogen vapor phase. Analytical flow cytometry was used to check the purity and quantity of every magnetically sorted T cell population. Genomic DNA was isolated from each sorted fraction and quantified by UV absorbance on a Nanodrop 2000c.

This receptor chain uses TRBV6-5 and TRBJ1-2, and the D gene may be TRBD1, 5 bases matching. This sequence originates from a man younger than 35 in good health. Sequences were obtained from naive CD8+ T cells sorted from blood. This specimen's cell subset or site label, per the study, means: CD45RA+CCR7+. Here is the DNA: TGTGCCAGCAGCCCTACAGGAGACTATGGCTACACCTTC. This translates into CASSPTGDYGYTF.